This T cell receptor beta chain was observed in a study of blood T cell repertoires in COVID-19. The overall study: T cells, B-cell-depleted T cells, or PBMCs provided the cDNA or gDNA that served as material.

Germline V CDR1 and CDR2: MDHEN, SYDVKM. CDR3 size: 14 residues. V lost 4 bases, J lost 13 bases, and 17 bases lay in between. Profiling relied on immunoSEQ multiplex PCR, and the TCRdb table lists in-frame clones only, not all of them. The sample holds 200,000 or so clones, roughly 85% seen once. Sequencing was done on a sample of peripheral blood. The V call is TRBV28, the J call TRBJ1-6, with D possibly being TRBD1 (5 bases). This TCR was sampled from a woman in her twenties or thirties with acute or convalescent COVID-19. The CDR3 is CASSSGATREPLHF. The CDR3 DNA is TGTGCCAGCAGTTCCGGGGCCACCCGGGAGCCCCTCCACTTT.